This T cell receptor (beta chain) was captured in a study of blood T cell repertoires in COVID-19. Whole-study context: Samples of COVID-19 (acute and convalescent) were obtained from the United States, Italy and Spain. Nucleic acid was either cDNA or gDNA, and it came from T cells, B-cell-depleted T cells, or PBMCs.

The germline V and J ends were trimmed by 4 bases and 3 bases, with 12 bases remaining between them. The CDR3 is 14 amino acids. Germline V gives CDR1 MGHRA, CDR2 YSYEKL. Those enrolled in Seattle joined during active infection and were followed longitudinally afterward. Authors' methods: Estimation of nucleated cell counts was performed using reference gene primer amplification. Assay: immunoSEQ multiplex PCR; the TCRdb copy retains only in-frame clones and omits some. The DNA was the basis for D and trimming; V, J and clone size are from that table. Here the sample spans about 200,000 clones, 84% being singletons.

Sequenced input: peripheral blood. This clonotype was sampled from a woman older than 75 with COVID-19, enrolled during active disease. The chain links TRBV4-1 to TRBJ1-1; perhaps TRBD1 as D (5 bases). CDR3 DNA sequence: TGCGCCAGCAGCCGCGACGACAGAGACACTGAAGCTTTCTTT. It is translated as CASSRDDRDTEAFF.